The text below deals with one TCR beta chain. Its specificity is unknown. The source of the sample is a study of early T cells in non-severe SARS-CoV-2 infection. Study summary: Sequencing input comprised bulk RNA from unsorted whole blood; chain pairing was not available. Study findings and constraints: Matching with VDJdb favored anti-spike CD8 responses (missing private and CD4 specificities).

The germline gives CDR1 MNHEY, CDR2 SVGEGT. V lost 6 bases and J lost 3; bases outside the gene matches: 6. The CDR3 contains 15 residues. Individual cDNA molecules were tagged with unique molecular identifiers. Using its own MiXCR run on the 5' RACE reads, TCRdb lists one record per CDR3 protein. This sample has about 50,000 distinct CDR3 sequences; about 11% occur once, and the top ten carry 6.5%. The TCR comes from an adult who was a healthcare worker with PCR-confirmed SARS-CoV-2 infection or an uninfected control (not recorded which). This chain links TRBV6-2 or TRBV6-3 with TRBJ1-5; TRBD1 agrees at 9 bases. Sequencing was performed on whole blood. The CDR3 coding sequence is TGTGCCAGCAGATCAACAGGGGGCTTCAATCAGCCCCAGCATTTT. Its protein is CASRSTGGFNQPQHF.